This TCR beta chain was observed in a study of blood T cell repertoires in COVID-19. Study summary: Acute and convalescent COVID-19 samples came from the United States, Italy and Spain.

There are 14 residues in the CDR3. V dropped 1 base and J dropped 2 bases, with 8 bases sitting between them. Germline V gene sequence: CDR1 SQVTM, CDR2 ANQGSEA. The data were produced by immunoSEQ multiplex PCR, yet TCRdb's version contains in-frame clones alone and is incomplete. The sample carries roughly 330,000 clones, around 87% recorded once. Cohort 3 recovery required two negative PCRs, clearance, or symptom resolution. The chain joins TRBV29-1 to TRBJ2-2; D call uncertain. The receptor was derived from a woman aged 25 to 39 who had recovered from COVID-19. The sample consisted of PBMCs or T cells enriched from blood (not recorded which). CDR3: CSVEVGRNTGELFF. DNA of the CDR3: TGCAGCGTTGAAGTTGGTAGAAACACCGGGGAGCTGTTTTTT.